This note documents a single TCR beta chain sequence. Its matching antigen is unknown. The primer mix had 60 Vbeta and 13 Jbeta primers. Generated by immunoSEQ multiplex PCR, the TCRdb table keeps only in-frame clones and is missing some. The top ten clones hold 3.3% of a sample with roughly 100,000 clones, approximately 80% of them seen once. The CDR3 consists of 17 residues. Trimming pared 10 bases from V and 4 bases from J, leaving 23 bases between. Germline V CDR1 and CDR2: SGHAT, FQDESV (reference sequence). These data originate in a study of cytomegalovirus exposure and HLA in healthy donors. Study-wide findings and caveats: An apparent linkage of common viral pathogens to several of the most significant clusters emerged in a later analysis. Presence/absence comparisons presumed near-even sequencing depth among donors. Among donors in an Asian-associated ancestry cluster, a later analysis reportedly found fewer N-insertions than the roughly 700-donor mean.

The TCR was taken from a woman in her thirties or forties in good health and CMV-seronegative. The chain recombines TRBV11-1 with TRBJ2-6; D might be TRBD1 (5 bases). Sequencing was done on a sample of PBMCs. CDR3: CAKPPTNRPQGANVLTF. The CDR3, as DNA: TGTGCCAAACCTCCAACTAACAGGCCCCAAGGGGCCAACGTCCTGACTTTC.